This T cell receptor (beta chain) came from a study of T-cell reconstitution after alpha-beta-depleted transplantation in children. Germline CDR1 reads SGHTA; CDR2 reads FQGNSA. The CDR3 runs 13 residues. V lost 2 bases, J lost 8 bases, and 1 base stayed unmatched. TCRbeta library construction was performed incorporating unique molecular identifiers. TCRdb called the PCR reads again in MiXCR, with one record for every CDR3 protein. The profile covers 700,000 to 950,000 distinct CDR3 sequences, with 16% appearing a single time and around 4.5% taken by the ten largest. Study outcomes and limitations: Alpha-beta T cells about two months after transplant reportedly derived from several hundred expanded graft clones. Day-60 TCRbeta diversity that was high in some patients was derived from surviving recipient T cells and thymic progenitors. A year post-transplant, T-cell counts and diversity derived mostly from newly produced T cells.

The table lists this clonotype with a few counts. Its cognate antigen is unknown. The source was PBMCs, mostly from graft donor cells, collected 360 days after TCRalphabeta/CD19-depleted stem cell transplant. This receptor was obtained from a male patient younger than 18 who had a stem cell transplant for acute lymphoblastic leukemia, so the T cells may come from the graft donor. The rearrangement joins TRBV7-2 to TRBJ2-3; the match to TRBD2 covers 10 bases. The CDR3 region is CASSLIAGGTQYF. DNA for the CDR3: TGTGCCAGCAGCTTAATAGCGGGAGGTACGCAGTATTTT. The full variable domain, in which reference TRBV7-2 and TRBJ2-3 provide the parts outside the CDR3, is GAGVSQSPSNKVTEKGKDVELRCDPISGHTALYWYRQSLGQGLEFLIYFQGNSAPDKSGLPSDRFSAERTGGSVSTLTIQRTQQEDSAVYLCASSLIAGGTQYFGPGTRLTVL.